Each of the 10 T cell receptor beta chains below was sequenced from the same sample in a study of CD8+CD57+ T cells in acquired aplastic anemia. Patients chosen for sequencing had shown CD8+CD57+ cell expansion by flow cytometry. The TCR beta profiling, which covered VDJ combination and CDR3 sequence, was carried out using genomic DNA as the template. TCRdb recomputed calls from the reads with MiXCR, one row per CDR3 protein. The table lists about 240,000 distinct CDR3 sequences, around half of them singletons. The sequencing input was sorted CD4+, CD8+, or CD8+CD57+ T cells (not recorded which) from PBMCs. These receptors all stem from a human donor with aplastic anemia.

J is TRBJ2-3 and V is TRBV11-2; possibly TRBD1 for D (6 bases). The assigned J gene may be wrong: the sequence end matches TRBJ1-5 better. This CDR3 has 18 residues. CDR1 is SGHAT and CDR2 is FQNNGV in the germline V gene. The CDR3 loop is CASSLEMTSGGQTDTQHF. Written as DNA, the CDR3 is TGTGCCAGCAGCTTGGAGATGACTAGCGGGGGGCAGACAGATACGCAGCATTTT.

The rearrangement uses TRBV4-3 and TRBJ2-1; D gene unclear. This CDR3 has 16 residues. The V end lost 1 base, the J end lost 6 bases, and 16 bases lay between the germline ends. Germline V gene sequence: CDR1 LGHNA, CDR2 YSLEER. The CDR3 bases are TGCGCCAGCAGCCAAGCCCTTAGCCCGGGTGGCAATGAGCAGTTCTTC. As protein: CASSQALSPGGNEQFF.

This clonotype was picked up many times. Given the absence of the conserved phenylalanine or tryptophan at the CDR3 end, a read error is likely. The chain is built from TRBV6-5 and TRBJ1-6; D uncertain. The CDR3 spans 13 residues. Deletions cut 2 bases from V and 10 bases from J, with 9 bases between. Germline CDR1 is MNHEY and CDR2 is SVGAGI. The CDR3 region is CASSYATQSPLHI. CDR3 in DNA: TGTGCCAGCAGTTACGCCACCCAGTCACCCCTCCACATT.

On this clonotype itself: At one end, the junction sequence differs from germline, possibly due to a read error. The genes are TRBV5-1 and TRBJ1-6; D may be TRBD1 (5 bases). Per germline, CDR1 SGHRS and CDR2 YFSETQ. This CDR3 comprises 15 residues. The CDR3 here is CASSLEQVYNSPPPF. The CDR3 nucleotides are TGCGCCAGCAGCTTGGAACAGGTTTATAATTCACCCCCCCCCTTT.

There are a few counts of this clonotype. A much larger clone is a single base away; this may be a read error. The rearrangement uses TRBV29-1 and TRBJ2-7; D may be TRBD1 (8 bases). This CDR3 spans 18 amino acids. CDR1 and CDR2 (germline): SQVTM, ANQGSEA. The CDR3 loop reads CGVETKGTGGESSYEQYF. CDR3 nucleotides: TGCGGCGTTGAGACGAAAGGAACAGGGGGGGAAAGTTCCTACGAGCAGTACTTC.

This clonotype was recorded a few times. The V and J genes are TRBV3-1 and TRBJ2-1; unclear D gene. The germline V gene encodes CDR1 LGHDT and CDR2 YNNKEL (reference sequence). V was pared by 1 base and J by 7 bases, with 8 bases between. The CDR3 runs to 13 residues. The CDR3 DNA reads TGTGCCAGCAGCCAAGTTTTGACAAATGAGCAGTTCTTC. This gives the protein CASSQVLTNEQFF.

This clonotype has ten or more counts. The chain is built from TRBV29-1 and TRBJ2-7; D might be TRBD2 (6 bases). Trimming pared 0 bases from V and 4 bases from J, leaving 19 bases between. CDR3 length: 16 residues. CDR1 is SQVTM, CDR2 ANQGSEA, per germline. CDR3 nucleotide sequence: TGCAGCGTTGAAGATCGGGGGACGGAACCATATTACGAGCAGTACTTC. Translation: CSVEDRGTEPYYEQYF.

This clonotype has a handful of counts. This rearrangement joins TRBV7-2 to TRBJ2-5, with D perhaps matching TRBD2 (6 bases). The length of the CDR3 is 13 residues. Germline V gene sequence: CDR1 SGHTA, CDR2 FQGNSA. V was clipped by 10 bases and J by 5 bases, with 17 bases between them. The CDR3 coding sequence is TGTGCCACAGGACTACCGCCGTGGGAGACCCAGTACTTC. Translation: CATGLPPWETQYF.

J is TRBJ1-5 and V is TRBV4-1; D ambiguous. The CDR3 consists of 16 residues. CDR1 and CDR2 (germline): MGHRA, YSYEKL. Deletions cut 0 bases from V and 4 bases from J, with 13 bases between. The CDR3 DNA is TGCGCCAGCAGCCAAGAGTCGGGGATGGGTAATCAGCCCCAGCATTTT. As protein: CASSQESGMGNQPQHF.

The CDR3 here is CSASRQTGSYNSPLHF. CDR3 DNA sequence: TGCAGTGCTAGCCGACAGACAGGGAGCTATAATTCACCCCTCCACTTT. The chain recombines TRBV20-1 with TRBJ1-6; 7 nucleotides line up with TRBD1. The V segment lost 3 bases and the J segment 3 bases; nucleotides outside the gene matches: 8. Germline CDR1 is DFQATT and CDR2 is SNEGSKA (reference sequence). The CDR3 runs to 16 residues.